A selection of T cell receptor beta chains follows, all from one sample in a study of blood T cell repertoires in COVID-19. Sequenced by immunoSEQ multiplex PCR; TCRdb stores in-frame clones only, minus some. The data show roughly 100,000 clones, with around 87% seen just once and approximately 18% held by the top ten. The sequenced sample was peripheral blood. The origin of the receptors is a human donor in a cohort sampled during active COVID-19. Both conserved end residues are part of each CDR3. The order of the fields is D gene, J gene, V gene, clone size, CDR3 protein, CDR3 DNA. D genes are given only for firm matches. Clone size appears in some rows only: once, few, many, or a class for an expanded clone.

d_call: TRBD2
j_call: TRBJ2-2
v_call: TRBV19
clone_size: .
cdr3_aa: CASSAGGNTGELFF
cdr3_nt: TGTGCCAGTAGTGCGGGGGGGAACACCGGGGAGCTGTTTTTT

d_call: .
j_call: TRBJ1-1
v_call: TRBV6-5
clone_size: once
cdr3_aa: CASSYSNAGLEAFF
cdr3_nt: TGTGCCAGCAGTTACTCGAATGCAGGCCTAGAAGCTTTCTTT

d_call: .
j_call: TRBJ1-2
v_call: TRBV7-8
clone_size: .
cdr3_aa: CASSSEARSRGYTF
cdr3_nt: TGTGCCAGCAGCTCCGAAGCCCGGTCGCGCGGCTACACCTTC

d_call: TRBD1
j_call: TRBJ2-7
v_call: TRBV6-5
clone_size: .
cdr3_aa: CASSYSAGGSYEQYF
cdr3_nt: TGTGCCAGCAGTTACTCTGCAGGGGGTTCCTACGAGCAGTACTTC

d_call: .
j_call: TRBJ1-2
v_call: TRBV20-1
clone_size: .
cdr3_aa: CSASTVKGYTF
cdr3_nt: TGCAGTGCTAGTACAGTGAAAGGCTACACCTTC

d_call: TRBD1
j_call: TRBJ1-2
v_call: TRBV24-1
clone_size: few
cdr3_aa: CATSDKDRGYGYTF
cdr3_nt: TGTGCCACCAGTGACAAGGACAGGGGCTATGGCTACACCTTC

d_call: .
j_call: TRBJ1-5
v_call: TRBV12-3/TRBV12-4
clone_size: .
cdr3_aa: CASSPGGPQHF
cdr3_nt: TGTGCCAGCAGTCCAGGTGGGCCCCAGCATTTT

d_call: .
j_call: TRBJ1-3
v_call: TRBV4-3
clone_size: .
cdr3_aa: CASSQDSRRAGNTIYF
cdr3_nt: TGCGCCAGCAGCCAAGATTCTCGGAGGGCTGGAAACACCATATATTTT

d_call: .
j_call: TRBJ2-2
v_call: TRBV30
clone_size: .
cdr3_aa: CAWSLGAGELFF
cdr3_nt: TGTGCCTGGAGTCTCGGGGCCGGGGAGCTGTTTTTT

d_call: .
j_call: TRBJ1-4
v_call: TRBV28
clone_size: .
cdr3_aa: CASSEQGNREKLFF
cdr3_nt: TGTGCCAGCAGTGAACAGGGTAACCGTGAAAAACTGTTTTTT

d_call: TRBD1
j_call: TRBJ2-1
v_call: TRBV29-1
clone_size: .
cdr3_aa: CSVRNRGNEQFF
cdr3_nt: TGCAGCGTTCGAAACAGGGGAAATGAGCAGTTCTTC

d_call: TRBD1
j_call: TRBJ2-3
v_call: TRBV13
clone_size: .
cdr3_aa: CASSLLGQTSTDTQYF
cdr3_nt: TGTGCCAGCAGCTTACTGGGACAGACTAGCACAGATACGCAGTATTTT

d_call: TRBD1
j_call: TRBJ1-2
v_call: TRBV7-8
clone_size: .
cdr3_aa: CASSTTRGTDSYGYTF
cdr3_nt: TGTGCCAGCAGTACCACCAGGGGGACAGACAGCTATGGCTACACCTTC

d_call: TRBD2
j_call: TRBJ2-1
v_call: TRBV4-1
clone_size: .
cdr3_aa: CASSQERRGGNEQFF
cdr3_nt: TGCGCCAGCAGCCAAGAACGGCGCGGGGGAAATGAGCAGTTCTTC

d_call: TRBD1
j_call: TRBJ2-7
v_call: TRBV7-9
clone_size: few
cdr3_aa: CASSSRDRGLDEQYF
cdr3_nt: TGTGCCAGCAGCTCTCGGGACAGGGGGCTCGACGAGCAGTACTTC

d_call: TRBD1
j_call: TRBJ1-4
v_call: TRBV7-6
clone_size: .
cdr3_aa: CASSPLGQGAEKLFF
cdr3_nt: TGTGCCAGCAGCCCCCTCGGGCAGGGGGCGGAAAAACTGTTTTTT

d_call: TRBD2
j_call: TRBJ2-1
v_call: TRBV20-1
clone_size: .
cdr3_aa: CSASAGSGGFNEQFF
cdr3_nt: TGCAGTGCTAGTGCGGGGAGCGGGGGGTTCAATGAGCAGTTCTTC

d_call: .
j_call: TRBJ1-2
v_call: TRBV7-8
clone_size: .
cdr3_aa: CASSLDRYYGYTF
cdr3_nt: TGTGCCAGCAGCTTGGACAGATACTATGGCTACACCTTC

d_call: TRBD2
j_call: TRBJ2-5
v_call: TRBV5-4
clone_size: .
cdr3_aa: CASSRGGAAETQYF
cdr3_nt: TGTGCCAGCAGCCGCGGGGGGGCCGCGGAGACCCAGTACTTC

d_call: TRBD1
j_call: TRBJ1-5
v_call: TRBV6-5
clone_size: .
cdr3_aa: CASSAGTENQPQHF
cdr3_nt: TGTGCCAGCAGCGCCGGGACAGAGAATCAGCCCCAGCATTTT

d_call: .
j_call: TRBJ2-7
v_call: TRBV4-1
clone_size: .
cdr3_aa: CASSQEGLAWEQYF
cdr3_nt: TGCGCCAGCAGCCAAGAAGGGCTAGCGTGGGAGCAGTACTTC

d_call: .
j_call: TRBJ2-3
v_call: TRBV30
clone_size: .
cdr3_aa: CAWSYSFSTDTQYF
cdr3_nt: TGTGCCTGGAGTTACAGTTTTAGCACAGATACGCAGTATTTT

d_call: TRBD1
j_call: TRBJ1-2
v_call: TRBV19
clone_size: .
cdr3_aa: CASSTLQGSHGYTF
cdr3_nt: TGTGCCAGTAGTACCCTACAGGGGTCCCATGGCTACACCTTC

d_call: .
j_call: TRBJ1-2
v_call: TRBV28
clone_size: .
cdr3_aa: CASALRAPTTGGGYTF
cdr3_nt: TGTGCCAGCGCCCTCCGAGCCCCAACTACGGGGGGGGGCTACACCTTC

d_call: TRBD2
j_call: TRBJ2-1
v_call: TRBV6-2/TRBV6-3
clone_size: .
cdr3_aa: CASSWEGKGSYNEQFF
cdr3_nt: TGTGCCAGCAGTTGGGAGGGGAAAGGGTCCTACAATGAGCAGTTCTTC

d_call: .
j_call: TRBJ1-1
v_call: TRBV3-1/TRBV3-2
clone_size: .
cdr3_aa: CASSQGPGFTEAFF
cdr3_nt: TGTGCCAGCAGCCAAGGACCGGGATTCACTGAAGCTTTCTTT

d_call: .
j_call: TRBJ2-3
v_call: TRBV15
clone_size: .
cdr3_aa: CATRGSGRELTDTQYF
cdr3_nt: TGTGCCACCAGAGGCTCGGGAAGGGAACTCACAGATACGCAGTATTTT

d_call: TRBD1
j_call: TRBJ1-2
v_call: TRBV14
clone_size: .
cdr3_aa: CASSPVTGSYGYTF
cdr3_nt: TGTGCCAGCAGCCCCGTGACAGGGAGCTATGGCTACACCTTC

d_call: TRBD1
j_call: TRBJ1-6
v_call: TRBV3-1/TRBV3-2
clone_size: .
cdr3_aa: CASSQGTGIDSPLHF
cdr3_nt: TGTGCCAGCAGCCAAGGGACAGGGATTGATTCACCCCTCCACTTT

d_call: .
j_call: TRBJ2-2
v_call: TRBV6-6
clone_size: .
cdr3_aa: CASSYVRAGELFF
cdr3_nt: TGTGCCAGCAGTTACGTCAGGGCCGGGGAGCTGTTTTTT

d_call: .
j_call: TRBJ2-3
v_call: TRBV5-1
clone_size: .
cdr3_aa: CASSEQSYQVTQYF
cdr3_nt: TGCGCCAGCAGCGAGCAGAGTTACCAGGTTACGCAGTATTTT

d_call: .
j_call: TRBJ2-5
v_call: TRBV9
clone_size: .
cdr3_aa: CASSVQDRVQETQYF
cdr3_nt: TGTGCCAGCAGCGTCCAGGACAGAGTCCAAGAGACCCAGTACTTC

d_call: .
j_call: TRBJ1-6
v_call: TRBV5-4
clone_size: few
cdr3_aa: CASSLSGFGNSPLHF
cdr3_nt: TGTGCCAGCAGCTTGTCAGGGTTCGGTAATTCACCCCTCCACTTT

d_call: .
j_call: TRBJ2-7
v_call: TRBV7-2
clone_size: once
cdr3_aa: CASSSYNRDYEQYF
cdr3_nt: TGTGCCAGCAGCTCATATAACCGGGACTACGAGCAGTACTTC

d_call: TRBD1
j_call: TRBJ1-1
v_call: TRBV6-5
clone_size: .
cdr3_aa: CASRIDRGATEAFF
cdr3_nt: TGTGCCAGCCGGATAGACAGGGGTGCCACTGAAGCTTTCTTT

d_call: TRBD1
j_call: TRBJ1-1
v_call: TRBV3-1/TRBV3-2
clone_size: .
cdr3_aa: CASSQNRGTTEAFF
cdr3_nt: TGTGCCAGCAGCCAAAACAGGGGGACCACTGAAGCTTTCTTT

d_call: .
j_call: TRBJ1-2
v_call: TRBV3-1/TRBV3-2
clone_size: .
cdr3_aa: CASSQVLVSGYGYTF
cdr3_nt: TGTGCCAGCAGCCAAGTGTTAGTCTCGGGCTATGGCTACACCTTC

d_call: TRBD2
j_call: TRBJ2-1
v_call: TRBV7-9
clone_size: .
cdr3_aa: CASSLHRSSGGNEQFF
cdr3_nt: TGTGCCAGCAGCTTACACCGGTCTAGCGGGGGCAATGAGCAGTTCTTC

d_call: TRBD1
j_call: TRBJ2-7
v_call: TRBV11-2
clone_size: .
cdr3_aa: CASRPTGVQYEQYF
cdr3_nt: TGTGCCAGCAGACCTACAGGGGTTCAATACGAGCAGTACTTC

d_call: .
j_call: TRBJ1-5
v_call: TRBV20-1
clone_size: .
cdr3_aa: CSAAGQPQHF
cdr3_nt: TGCAGTGCTGCGGGTCAGCCCCAGCATTTT

d_call: TRBD1
j_call: TRBJ1-2
v_call: TRBV6-5
clone_size: .
cdr3_aa: CASRDRLFDGYTF
cdr3_nt: TGTGCCAGCCGGGACAGGCTTTTCGACGGCTACACCTTC

d_call: TRBD2
j_call: TRBJ2-7
v_call: TRBV4-1
clone_size: .
cdr3_aa: CASSLTSGSYEQYF
cdr3_nt: TGCGCCAGCAGCCTCACTAGCGGCTCCTACGAGCAGTACTTC